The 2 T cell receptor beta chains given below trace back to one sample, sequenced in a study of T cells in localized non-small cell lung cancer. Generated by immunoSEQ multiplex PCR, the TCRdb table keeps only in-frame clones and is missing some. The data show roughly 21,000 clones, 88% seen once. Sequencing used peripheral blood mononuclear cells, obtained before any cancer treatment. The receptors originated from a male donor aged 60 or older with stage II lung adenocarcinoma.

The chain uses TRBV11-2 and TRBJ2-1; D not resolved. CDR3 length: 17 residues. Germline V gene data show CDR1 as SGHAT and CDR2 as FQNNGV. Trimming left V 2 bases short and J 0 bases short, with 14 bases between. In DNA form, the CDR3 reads TGTGCCAGCAGCTTAACCGACTCGTGGAGCTCCTACAATGAGCAGTTCTTC. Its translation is CASSLTDSWSSYNEQFF.

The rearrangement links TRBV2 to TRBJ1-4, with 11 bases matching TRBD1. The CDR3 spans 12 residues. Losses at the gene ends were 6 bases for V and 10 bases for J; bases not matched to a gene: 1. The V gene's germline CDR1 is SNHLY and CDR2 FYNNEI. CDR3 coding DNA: TGTGCCAGCAGGGACAGGGGGCCAAAACTGTTTTTT. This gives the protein CASRDRGPKLFF.